This T cell receptor beta chain came from a study of response to subunit inactivated influenza vaccine. Regarding the study as a whole: Seasonal influenza vaccination, on each occasion, was suggested by the authors to recruit few new T cells.

Points on this clonotype: Antigen: not known.

V shed 3 bases and J shed 1 base, with 12 bases lying between them. This CDR3 region has 15 residues. TCRdb re-called the RT-PCR reads with MiXCR, one entry per CDR3 protein. The sample holds around 250,000 distinct CDR3 sequences, 12% seen once. The receptor's source is a man between 45 and 60 years old who received an inactivated influenza vaccine. Sequenced here: non-naive T cells sorted from PBMCs, sampled around 14 days before vaccination. The genes are TRBV12-3 or TRBV12-4 and TRBJ1-1; D is uncertain. CDR3: CASSFVSLWNTEAFF. The CDR3 coding sequence is TGTGCCAGCAGTTTCGTTAGTTTGTGGAACACTGAAGCTTTCTTT.